This TCR beta chain stems from a study of cytomegalovirus exposure and HLA in healthy donors. Broader study findings: In an earlier analysis, in some 500 donors, most V segments appeared productive either ~87% or ~30% of the time. As a later analysis showed, a missense DCLRE1C variant was linked to trimming of TCR beta V- and J-genes. Across all donors, roughly uniform sequencing depth was an assumption of the presence/absence analyses.

Germline-derived CDR1 and CDR2 are SGHAT and FQNNGV. The CDR3 totals 13 residues. V was pared by 7 bases and J by 8 bases, with 17 bases between. In the case of this clone: Its antigen is not identified.

The primer mix had 60 Vbeta and 13 Jbeta primers. This table comes from immunoSEQ multiplex PCR, and its TCRdb copy is limited to in-frame clones, with some not included. Of a few hundred thousand clones listed, 75% to 85% are singletons. This clonotype was sampled from a woman aged 55-69 years in good health and CMV-seropositive. The sequenced sample was PBMCs. This chain uses TRBV11-2 with TRBJ1-2; D might be TRBD1 (6 bases). CDR3 DNA sequence: TGTGCCAGCACTCCCCAGGGGAAGGGCGGCTACACCTTC. Encoded protein: CASTPQGKGGYTF.